This T cell receptor beta chain was identified during a study of cytomegalovirus exposure and HLA in healthy donors. Whole-study findings and limits: Trimming of TCR beta V- and J-genes showed a link, identified in a later analysis, to a missense DCLRE1C variant. Accurate prediction of HLA-A and HLA-B alleles (for most subjects) was reportedly achieved from TCR beta sequences. The authors enumerated 150 to 200 TCR beta chains as linked to cytomegalovirus.

The length of the CDR3 is 13 residues. Per the germline V gene, CDR1 is SGHNT and CDR2 is YYREEE (reference sequence). J was trimmed by 6 bases and V by 4 bases; bases with no gene match: 6. The primer mix had 60 Vbeta and 13 Jbeta primers. Sequenced by immunoSEQ multiplex PCR; TCRdb stores in-frame clones only, minus some. The table has more than 100,000 clones, 66% seen once; the top ten hold roughly 3%. About this clone: The antigen is not known.

This receptor was obtained from a woman aged 45 to 65 in good health and CMV-seronegative. Sequencing used PBMCs. V is TRBV5-4 and J is TRBJ2-7, with 8 nucleotides matching TRBD1. In DNA, the CDR3 is TGTGCCAGCAGCCGGGACAGGCAAGGCGAGCAGTACTTC. Translation: CASSRDRQGEQYF.